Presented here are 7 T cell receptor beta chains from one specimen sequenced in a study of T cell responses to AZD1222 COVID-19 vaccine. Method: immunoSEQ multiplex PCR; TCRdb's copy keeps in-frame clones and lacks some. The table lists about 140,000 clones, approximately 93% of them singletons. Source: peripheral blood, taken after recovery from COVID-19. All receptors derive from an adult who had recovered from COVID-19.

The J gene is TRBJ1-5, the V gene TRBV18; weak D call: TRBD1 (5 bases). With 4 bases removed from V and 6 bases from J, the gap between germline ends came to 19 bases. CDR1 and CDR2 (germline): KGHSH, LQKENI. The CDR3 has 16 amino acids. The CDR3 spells CASSQSGGEVAQPQHF. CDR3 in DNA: TGTGCCAGCTCACAGTCGGGGGGAGAGGTGGCTCAGCCCCAGCATTTT.

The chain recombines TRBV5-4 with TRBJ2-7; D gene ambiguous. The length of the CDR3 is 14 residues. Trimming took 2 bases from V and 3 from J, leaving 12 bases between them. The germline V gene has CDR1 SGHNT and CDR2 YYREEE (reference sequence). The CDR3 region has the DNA TGTGCCAGCAGCTTTGAAGTAAGTGACTACGAGCAGTACTTC. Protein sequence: CASSFEVSDYEQYF. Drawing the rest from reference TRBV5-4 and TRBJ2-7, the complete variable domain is ETGVTQSPTHLIKTRGQQVTLRCSSQSGHNTVSWYQQALGQGPQFIFQYYREEENGRGNFPPRFSGLQFPNYSSELNVNALELDDSALYLCASSFEVSDYEQYFGPGTRLTVT.

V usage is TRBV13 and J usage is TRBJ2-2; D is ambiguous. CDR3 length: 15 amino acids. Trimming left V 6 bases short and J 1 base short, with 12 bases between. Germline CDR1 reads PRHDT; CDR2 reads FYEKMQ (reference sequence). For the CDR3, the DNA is TGTGCCAGCAGGTTATGGCGGCAGAACACCGGGGAGCTGTTTTTT. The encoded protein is CASRLWRQNTGELFF.

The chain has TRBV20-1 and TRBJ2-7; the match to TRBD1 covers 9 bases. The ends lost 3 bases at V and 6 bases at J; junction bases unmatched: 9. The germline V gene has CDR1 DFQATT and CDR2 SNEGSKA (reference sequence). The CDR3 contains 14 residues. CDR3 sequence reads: CSASAGQGSSEQYF. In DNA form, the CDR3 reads TGCAGTGCTAGTGCGGGACAGGGCAGCTCCGAGCAGTACTTC.

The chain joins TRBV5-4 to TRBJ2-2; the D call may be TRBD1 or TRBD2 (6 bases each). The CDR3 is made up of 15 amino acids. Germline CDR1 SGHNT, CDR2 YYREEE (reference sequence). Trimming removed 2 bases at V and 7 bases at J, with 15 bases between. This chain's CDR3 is CASSFQGRLGGELFF. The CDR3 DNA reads TGTGCCAGCAGCTTTCAGGGGAGGCTAGGCGGGGAGCTGTTTTTT.

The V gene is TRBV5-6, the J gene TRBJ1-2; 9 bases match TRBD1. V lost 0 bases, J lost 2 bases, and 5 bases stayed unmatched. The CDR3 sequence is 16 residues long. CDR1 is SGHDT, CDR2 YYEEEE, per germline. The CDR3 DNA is TGTGCCAGCAGCTTGGGGGGACAGGGAAGGAACTATGGCTACACCTTC. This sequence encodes CASSLGGQGRNYGYTF. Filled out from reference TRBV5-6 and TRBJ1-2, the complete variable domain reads DAGVTQSPTHLIKTRGQQVTLRCSPKSGHDTVSWYQQALGQGPQFIFQYYEEEERQRGNFPDRFSGHQFPNYSSELNVNALLLGDSALYLCASSLGGQGRNYGYTFGSGTRLTVV.

CDR3 coding DNA: TGTGCCAGCAGTCCCGGGCCTAGTAATGAGCAGTTCTTC. Protein: CASSPGPSNEQFF. The gene calls are TRBV12-3 or TRBV12-4 and TRBJ2-1; D is ambiguous. Trimming shortened V by 5 bases and J by 7 bases, and 12 bases separated the two germline ends. This CDR3 is 13 amino acids long.